This record covers a single T cell receptor beta chain. Its antigen is still unknown. The read is 3 residues too short to cover the CDR3 end, so that end is filled in from the germline J gene. The source of the sample is a study of T cells in women clearing cervical HPV infection. Study-level findings and limits: It is unknown whether associations predate infection; no effector/memory or HPV-specific sorting. Repertoire richness, not evenness, was significantly elevated in CIN3+ cases versus controls.

Sequencing was performed with immunoSEQ multiplex PCR; in TCRdb, only in-frame clones are kept and a portion is missing. Seen in this sample are some 40,000 clones; the ten most common clones hold 1% to 1.5%. Prevalent HPV16 infections were excluded; only incident single HPV16 infections included. HPV was found by MY09/MY11 PCR and dot-blot genotyping. The CDR3 has 13 residues. V was shortened by 5 bases and J by 5 bases, with 13 bases between the two germline ends. Germline-derived CDR1 and CDR2 are SEHNR and FQNEAQ (reference sequence). Input material: blood buffy coat. This receptor was identified in a woman between 18 and 69 years old with a cervical HPV16 infection that either progressed to CIN3+ or cleared (not recorded which). The chain joins TRBV7-9 to TRBJ2-7; D might be TRBD1 (5 bases). This CDR3 is CASSKQGTHEQYF. Incomplete CDR3 DNA: TGTGCCAGCAGCAAGCAGGGAACCCACGAG.